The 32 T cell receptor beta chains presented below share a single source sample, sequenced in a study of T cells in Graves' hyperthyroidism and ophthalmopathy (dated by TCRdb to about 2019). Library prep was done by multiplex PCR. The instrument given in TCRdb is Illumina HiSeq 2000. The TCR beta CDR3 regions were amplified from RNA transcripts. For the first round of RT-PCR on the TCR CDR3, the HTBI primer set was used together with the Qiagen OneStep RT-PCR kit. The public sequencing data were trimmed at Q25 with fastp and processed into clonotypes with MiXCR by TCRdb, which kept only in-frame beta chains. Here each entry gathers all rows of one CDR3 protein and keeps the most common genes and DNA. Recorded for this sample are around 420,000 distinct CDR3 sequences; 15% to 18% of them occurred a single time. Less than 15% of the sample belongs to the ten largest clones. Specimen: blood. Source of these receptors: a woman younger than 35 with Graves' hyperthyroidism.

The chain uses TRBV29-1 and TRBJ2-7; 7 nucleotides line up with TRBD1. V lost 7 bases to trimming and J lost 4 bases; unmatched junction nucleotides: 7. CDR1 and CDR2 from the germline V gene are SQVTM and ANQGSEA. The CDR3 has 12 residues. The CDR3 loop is CSAGMTGYEQYF. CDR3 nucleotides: TGCAGCGCAGGGATGACAGGGTACGAGCAGTACTTC.

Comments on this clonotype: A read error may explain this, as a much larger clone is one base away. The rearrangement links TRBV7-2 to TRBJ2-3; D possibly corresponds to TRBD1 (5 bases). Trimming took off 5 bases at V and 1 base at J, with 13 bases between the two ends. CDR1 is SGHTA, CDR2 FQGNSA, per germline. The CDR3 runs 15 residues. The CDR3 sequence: CASSQTELRTDTQYF. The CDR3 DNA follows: TGTGCCAGCAGCCAGACAGAGTTACGCACAGATACGCAGTATTTT.

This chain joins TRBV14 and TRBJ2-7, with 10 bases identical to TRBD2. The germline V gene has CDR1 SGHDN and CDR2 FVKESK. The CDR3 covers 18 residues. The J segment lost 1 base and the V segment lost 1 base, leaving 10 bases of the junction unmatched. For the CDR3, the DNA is TGTGCCAGCAGCCAAGGGCATTGGACTAGCGGAACTTCCTACGAGCAGTACTTC. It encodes CASSQGHWTSGTSYEQYF. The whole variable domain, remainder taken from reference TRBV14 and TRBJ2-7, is EAGVTQFPSHSVIEKGQTVTLRCDPISGHDNLYWYRRVMGKEIKFLLHFVKESKQDESGMPNNRFLAERTGGTYSTLKVQPAELEDSGVYFCASSQGHWTSGTSYEQYFGPGTRLTVT.

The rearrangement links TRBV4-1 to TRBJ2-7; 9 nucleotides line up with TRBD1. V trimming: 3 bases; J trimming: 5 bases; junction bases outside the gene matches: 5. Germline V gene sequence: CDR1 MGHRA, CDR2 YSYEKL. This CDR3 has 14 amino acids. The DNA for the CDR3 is TGCGCCAGCAGCCACGCGGGACAGGGAAACGAGCAGTACTTC. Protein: CASSHAGQGNEQYF.

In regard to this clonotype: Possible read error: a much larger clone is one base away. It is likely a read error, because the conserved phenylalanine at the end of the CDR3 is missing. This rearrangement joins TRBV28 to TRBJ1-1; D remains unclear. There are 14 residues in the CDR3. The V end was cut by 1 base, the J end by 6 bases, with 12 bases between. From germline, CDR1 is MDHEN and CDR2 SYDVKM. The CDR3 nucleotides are TGTGCCAGCAGTTTATCCCATCGAGACGCTGAAGCTTTCCTT. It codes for CASSLSHRDAEAFL.

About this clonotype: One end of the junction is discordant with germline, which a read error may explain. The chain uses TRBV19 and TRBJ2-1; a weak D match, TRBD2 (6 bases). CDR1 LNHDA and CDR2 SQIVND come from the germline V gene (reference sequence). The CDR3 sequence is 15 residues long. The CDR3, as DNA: TGTACCAGTAGTAGGGTCGGGAGCTCCTACAATGGGCAGTTCTTC. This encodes CTSSRVGSSYNGQFF.

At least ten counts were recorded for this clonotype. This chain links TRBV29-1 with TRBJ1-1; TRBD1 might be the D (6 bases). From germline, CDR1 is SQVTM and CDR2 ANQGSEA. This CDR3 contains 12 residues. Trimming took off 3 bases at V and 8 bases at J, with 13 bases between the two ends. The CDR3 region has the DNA TGCAGCGTTGAGAGGGACATAAGAGAAGCTTTCTTT. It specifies CSVERDIREAFF.

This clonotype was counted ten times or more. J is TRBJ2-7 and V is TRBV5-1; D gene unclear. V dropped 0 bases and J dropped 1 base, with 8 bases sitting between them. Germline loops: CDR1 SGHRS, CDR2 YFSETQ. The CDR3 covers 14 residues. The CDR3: CASSLDGNSYEQYF. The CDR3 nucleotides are TGCGCCAGCAGCTTGGATGGGAATTCCTACGAGCAGTACTTC.

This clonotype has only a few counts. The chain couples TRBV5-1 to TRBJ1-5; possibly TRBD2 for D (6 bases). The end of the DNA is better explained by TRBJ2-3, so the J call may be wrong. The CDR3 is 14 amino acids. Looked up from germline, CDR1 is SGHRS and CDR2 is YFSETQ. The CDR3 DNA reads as TGCGCCAGCAGCTTCGGGGGACTGTTTCAGCCCCAGTATTTT. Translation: CASSFGGLFQPQYF.

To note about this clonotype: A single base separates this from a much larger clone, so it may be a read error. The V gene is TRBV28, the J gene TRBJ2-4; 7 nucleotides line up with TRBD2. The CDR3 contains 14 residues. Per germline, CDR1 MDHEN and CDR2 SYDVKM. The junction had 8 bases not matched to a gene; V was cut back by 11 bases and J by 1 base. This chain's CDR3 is CAAVGGTAKNIQYF. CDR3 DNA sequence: TGTGCCGCCGTCGGGGGGACTGCCAAAAACATTCAGTACTTC.

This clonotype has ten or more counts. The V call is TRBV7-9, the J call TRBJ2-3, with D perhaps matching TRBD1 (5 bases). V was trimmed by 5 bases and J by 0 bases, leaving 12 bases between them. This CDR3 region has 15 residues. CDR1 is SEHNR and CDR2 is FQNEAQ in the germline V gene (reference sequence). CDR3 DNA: TGTGCCAGCAGCCTCGACAGATCTAGCACAGATACGCAGTATTTT. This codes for CASSLDRSSTDTQYF.

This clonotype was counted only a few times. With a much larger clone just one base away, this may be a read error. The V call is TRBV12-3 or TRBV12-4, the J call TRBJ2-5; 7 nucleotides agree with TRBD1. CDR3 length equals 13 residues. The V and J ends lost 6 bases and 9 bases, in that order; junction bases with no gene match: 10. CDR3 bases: TGTGCCAGCAGCGAGACAGGGAAACAGGCCCAGTACTTC. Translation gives CASSETGKQAQYF.

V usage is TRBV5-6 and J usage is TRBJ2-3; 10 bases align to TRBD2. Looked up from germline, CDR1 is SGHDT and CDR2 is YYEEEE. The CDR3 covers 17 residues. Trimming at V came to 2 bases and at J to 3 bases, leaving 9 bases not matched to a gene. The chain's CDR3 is CASSLLLAGDQTDTQYF. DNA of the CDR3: TGTGCCAGCAGCTTACTCCTAGCGGGAGATCAGACAGATACGCAGTATTTT.

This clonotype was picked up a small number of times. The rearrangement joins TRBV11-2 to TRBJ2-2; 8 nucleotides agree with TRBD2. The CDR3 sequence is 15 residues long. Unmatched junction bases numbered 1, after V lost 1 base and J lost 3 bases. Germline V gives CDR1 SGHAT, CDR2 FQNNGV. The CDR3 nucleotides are TGTGCCAGCAGCTTAGCACTAGCGGACACCGGGGAGCTGTTTTTT. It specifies CASSLALADTGELFF.

This CDR3 is CASSATQGTGELFF. CDR3 sequence (DNA): TGCGCCAGCAGCGCGACCCAGGGAACCGGGGAGCTGTTTTTT. The J gene is TRBJ2-2, the V gene TRBV5-1, with D perhaps matching TRBD1 (5 bases). With 4 bases removed from V and 5 bases from J, the gap between germline ends came to 12 bases. This CDR3 comprises 14 residues. The germline V gene has CDR1 SGHRS and CDR2 YFSETQ.

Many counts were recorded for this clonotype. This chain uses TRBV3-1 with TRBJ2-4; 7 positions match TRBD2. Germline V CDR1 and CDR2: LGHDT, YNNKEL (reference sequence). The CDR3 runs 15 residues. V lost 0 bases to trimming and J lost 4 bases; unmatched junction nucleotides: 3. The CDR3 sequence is CASSQEGAGKNIQYF. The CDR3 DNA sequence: TGTGCCAGCAGCCAAGAGGGAGCGGGGAAAAACATTCAGTACTTC.

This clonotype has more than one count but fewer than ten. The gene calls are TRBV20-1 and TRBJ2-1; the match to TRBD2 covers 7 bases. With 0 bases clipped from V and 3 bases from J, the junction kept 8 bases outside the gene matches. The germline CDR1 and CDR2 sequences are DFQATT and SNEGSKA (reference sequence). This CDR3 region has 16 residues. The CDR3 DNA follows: TGCAGTGCTAGAGATCGCGCGGGAGCTGACTACAATGAGCAGTTCTTC. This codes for CSARDRAGADYNEQFF.

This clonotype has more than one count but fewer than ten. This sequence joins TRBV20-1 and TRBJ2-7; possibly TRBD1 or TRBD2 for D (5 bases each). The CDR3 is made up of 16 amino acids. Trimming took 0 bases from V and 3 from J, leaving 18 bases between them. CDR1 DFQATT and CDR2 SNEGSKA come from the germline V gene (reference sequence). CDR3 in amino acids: CSARDLSQGPLYEQYF. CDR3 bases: TGCAGTGCTAGAGATCTCTCCCAGGGACCCCTCTACGAGCAGTACTTC.

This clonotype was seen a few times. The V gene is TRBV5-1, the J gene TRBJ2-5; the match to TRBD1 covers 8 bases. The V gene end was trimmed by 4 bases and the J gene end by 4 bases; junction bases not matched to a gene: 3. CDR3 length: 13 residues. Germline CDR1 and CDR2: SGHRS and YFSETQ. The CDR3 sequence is CASSATGGETQYF. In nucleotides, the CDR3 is TGCGCCAGCAGCGCTACAGGGGGAGAGACCCAGTACTTC.

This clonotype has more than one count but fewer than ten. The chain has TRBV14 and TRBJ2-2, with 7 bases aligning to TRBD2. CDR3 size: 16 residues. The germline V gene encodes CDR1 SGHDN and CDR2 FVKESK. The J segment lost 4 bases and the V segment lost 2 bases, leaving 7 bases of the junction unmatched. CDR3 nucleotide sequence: TGTGCCAGCAGCCAAAGGGCGGGAGTGACCACCGGGGAGCTGTTTTTT. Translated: CASSQRAGVTTGELFF. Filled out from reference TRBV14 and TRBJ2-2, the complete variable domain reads EAGVTQFPSHSVIEKGQTVTLRCDPISGHDNLYWYRRVMGKEIKFLLHFVKESKQDESGMPNNRFLAERTGGTYSTLKVQPAELEDSGVYFCASSQRAGVTTGELFFGEGSRLTVL.

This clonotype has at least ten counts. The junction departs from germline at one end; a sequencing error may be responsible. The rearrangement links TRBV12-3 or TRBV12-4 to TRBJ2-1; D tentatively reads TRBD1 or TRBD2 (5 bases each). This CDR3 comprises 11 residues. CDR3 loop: CASSLGGEQFF. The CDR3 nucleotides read TGCGCCAGCTCCCTTGGGGGTGAGCAGTTCTTC.

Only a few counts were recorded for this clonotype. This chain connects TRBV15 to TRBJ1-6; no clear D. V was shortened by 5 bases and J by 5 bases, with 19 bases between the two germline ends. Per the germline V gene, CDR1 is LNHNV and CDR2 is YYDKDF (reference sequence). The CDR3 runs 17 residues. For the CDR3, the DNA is TGTGCCACCAGCCTAAAAGGTCCGGGCAGGAATAATTCACCCCTCCACTTT. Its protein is CATSLKGPGRNNSPLHF.

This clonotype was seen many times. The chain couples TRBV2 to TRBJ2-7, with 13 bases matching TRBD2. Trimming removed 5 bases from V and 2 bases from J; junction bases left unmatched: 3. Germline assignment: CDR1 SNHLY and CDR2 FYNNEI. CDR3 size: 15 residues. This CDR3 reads CASSQTSGGTYEQYF. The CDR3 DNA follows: TGTGCCAGCAGTCAGACTAGCGGGGGGACCTACGAGCAGTACTTC.

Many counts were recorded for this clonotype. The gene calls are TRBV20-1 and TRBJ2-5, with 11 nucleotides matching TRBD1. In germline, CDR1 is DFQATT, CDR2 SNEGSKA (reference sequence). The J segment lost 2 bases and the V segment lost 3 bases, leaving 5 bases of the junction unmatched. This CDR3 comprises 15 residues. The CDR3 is CSASGQGAGQETQYF. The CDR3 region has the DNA TGCAGTGCTAGTGGACAGGGGGCAGGGCAAGAGACCCAGTACTTC.

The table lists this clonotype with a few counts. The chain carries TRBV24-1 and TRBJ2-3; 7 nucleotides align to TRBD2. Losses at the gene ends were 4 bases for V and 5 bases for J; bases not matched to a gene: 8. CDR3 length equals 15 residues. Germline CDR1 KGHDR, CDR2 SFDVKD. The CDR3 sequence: CATSEGAGGGDTQYF. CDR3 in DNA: TGTGCCACCAGTGAAGGAGCGGGCGGGGGAGATACGCAGTATTTT.

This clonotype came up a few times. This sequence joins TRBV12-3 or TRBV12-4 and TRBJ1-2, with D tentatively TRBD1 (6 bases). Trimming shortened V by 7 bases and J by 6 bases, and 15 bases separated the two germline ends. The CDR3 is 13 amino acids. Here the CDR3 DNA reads TGTGCCAGCACTAAAAGGGGGGGTGATGGCTACACCTTC. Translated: CASTKRGGDGYTF.

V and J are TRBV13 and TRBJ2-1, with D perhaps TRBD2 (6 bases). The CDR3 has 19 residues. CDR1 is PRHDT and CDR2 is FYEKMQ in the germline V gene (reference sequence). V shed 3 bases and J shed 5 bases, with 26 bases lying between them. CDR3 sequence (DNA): TGTGCCAGCAGCTTTAGAAGGGCAGGGAGGTCCAACGCTGACAATGAGCAGTTCTTC. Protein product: CASSFRRAGRSNADNEQFF.

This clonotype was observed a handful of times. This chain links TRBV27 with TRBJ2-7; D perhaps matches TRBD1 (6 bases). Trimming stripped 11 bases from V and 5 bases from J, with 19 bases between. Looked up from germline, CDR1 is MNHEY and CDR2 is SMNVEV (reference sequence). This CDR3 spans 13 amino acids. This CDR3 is CAASRGIFNEQYF. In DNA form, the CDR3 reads TGTGCCGCCAGCAGGGGCATCTTTAACGAGCAGTACTTC.

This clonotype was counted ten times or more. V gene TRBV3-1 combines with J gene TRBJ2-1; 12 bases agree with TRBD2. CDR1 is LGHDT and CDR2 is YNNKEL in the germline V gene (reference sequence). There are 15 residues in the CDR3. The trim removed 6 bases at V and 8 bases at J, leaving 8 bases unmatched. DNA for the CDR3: TGTGCCAGCAGTCCAACTAGCGGGAGGTTCGATGAGCAGTTCTTC. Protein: CASSPTSGRFDEQFF.

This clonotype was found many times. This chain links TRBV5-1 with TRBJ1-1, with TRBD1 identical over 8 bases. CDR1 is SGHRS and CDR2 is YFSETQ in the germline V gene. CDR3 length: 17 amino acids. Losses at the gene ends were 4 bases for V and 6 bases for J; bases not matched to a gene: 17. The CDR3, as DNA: TGCGCCAGCAGCATCACCGGGACAGGATCGAGGGTTGCTGAAGCTTTCTTT. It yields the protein CASSITGTGSRVAEAFF.

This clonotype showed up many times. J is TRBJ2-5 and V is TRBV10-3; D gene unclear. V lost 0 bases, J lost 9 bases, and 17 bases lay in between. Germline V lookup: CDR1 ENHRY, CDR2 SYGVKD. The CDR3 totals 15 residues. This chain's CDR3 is CAISESMVTNSAQYF. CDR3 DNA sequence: TGTGCCATCAGTGAGTCGATGGTCACCAACAGCGCCCAGTACTTC.

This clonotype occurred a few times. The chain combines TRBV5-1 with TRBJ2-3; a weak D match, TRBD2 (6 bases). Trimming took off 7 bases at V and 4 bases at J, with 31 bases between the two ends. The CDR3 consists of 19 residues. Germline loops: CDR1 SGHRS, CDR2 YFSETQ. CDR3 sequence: CASHRDFLIAVSGADTQYF. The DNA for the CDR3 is TGCGCCAGCCATCGGGACTTCTTAATTGCGGTGTCTGGCGCAGATACGCAGTATTTT.